This is a list of T cell receptor beta chains from one sample in a study of cytotoxic CD8 clonotypes in ibrutinib-treated CLL. Clones were sequenced by immunoSEQ multiplex PCR, and TCRdb holds only the in-frame ones, with some missing. The table records about 57,000 clones, 50% to 70% of them present only once. This sample comprised PBMCs, obtained after 24 months of ibrutinib treatment. The receptors here all came from a human donor with chronic lymphocytic leukemia. The CDR3 runs from the conserved cysteine through the conserved F or W. D genes are given only for firm matches. Clone sizes are given selectively: once, few, many, or a class where the clone is expanded.

v_call	clone_size	d_call	cdr3_length	j_call	cdr3_aa	cdr3_nt
TRBV5-4	.	.	17	TRBJ1-6	CASSPGGGRSYNSPLHF	TGTGCCAGCAGCCCCGGCGGGGGAAGGTCCTATAATTCACCCCTCCACTTT
TRBV2	many	TRBD2	15	TRBJ2-1	CASSRRTSGLNEQFF	TGTGCCAGCAGCAGACGGACTAGCGGGCTTAATGAGCAGTTCTTC
TRBV27	.	TRBD1	14	TRBJ2-7	CASSLDRAAYEQYF	TGTGCCAGCAGTTTAGACAGGGCCGCCTACGAGCAGTACTTC
TRBV28	.	.	14	TRBJ1-3	CASTYGGTGNTIYF	TGTGCCAGCACCTACGGGGGCACGGGAAACACCATATATTTT
TRBV5-1	few	.	13	TRBJ2-1	CASSPATSREQFF	TGCGCCAGCAGCCCAGCGACTAGTCGGGAGCAGTTCTTC
TRBV30	once	TRBD1	13	TRBJ1-5	CAWGAGGRQPQHF	TGTGCCTGGGGAGCAGGGGGGCGGCAGCCCCAGCATTTT
TRBV7-6	few	.	16	TRBJ2-2	CASSLVSGAPTGELFF	TGTGCCAGCAGCTTAGTATCAGGGGCGCCCACCGGGGAGCTGTTTTTT
TRBV7-9	.	.	14	TRBJ1-3	CASSPVGRRATIYF	TGTGCCAGCAGCCCAGTGGGCCGGAGGGCCACCATATATTTT
TRBV21-1	many	.	16	TRBJ2-1	CASSKSGGLSYNEQFF	TGTGCCAGCAGCAAATCCGGGGGATTATCCTACAATGAGCAGTTCTTC
TRBV7-9	many	TRBD1	13	TRBJ1-2	CASSSRTGWGYTF	TGTGCCAGCAGCTCTCGGACAGGATGGGGCTACACCTTC
TRBV11-2	once	.	13	TRBJ1-1	CASSLGTGFEAFF	TGTGCCAGCAGCCTAGGCACCGGGTTTGAAGCTTTCTTT